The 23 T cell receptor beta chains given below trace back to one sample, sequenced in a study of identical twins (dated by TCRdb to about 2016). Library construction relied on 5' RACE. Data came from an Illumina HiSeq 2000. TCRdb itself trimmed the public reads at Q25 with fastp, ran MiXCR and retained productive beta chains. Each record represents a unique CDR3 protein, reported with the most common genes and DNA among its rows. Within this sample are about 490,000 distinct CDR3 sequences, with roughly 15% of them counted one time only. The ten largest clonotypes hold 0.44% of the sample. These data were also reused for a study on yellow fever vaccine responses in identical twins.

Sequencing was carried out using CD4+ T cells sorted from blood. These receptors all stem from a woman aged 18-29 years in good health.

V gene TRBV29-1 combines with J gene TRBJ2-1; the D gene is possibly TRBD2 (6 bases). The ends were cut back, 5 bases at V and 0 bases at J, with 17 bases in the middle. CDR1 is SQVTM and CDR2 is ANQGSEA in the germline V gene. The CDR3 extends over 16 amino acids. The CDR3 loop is CSVMPRAGSSYNEQFF. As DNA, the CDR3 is TGCAGCGTTATGCCCCGGGCGGGGAGCTCCTACAATGAGCAGTTCTTC.

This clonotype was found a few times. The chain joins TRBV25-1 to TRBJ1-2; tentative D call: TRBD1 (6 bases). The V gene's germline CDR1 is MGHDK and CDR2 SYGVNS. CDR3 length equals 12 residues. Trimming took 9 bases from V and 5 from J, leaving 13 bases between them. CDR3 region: CASRGTTYGYTF. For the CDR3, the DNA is TGTGCCAGTAGGGGGACGACATATGGCTACACCTTC.

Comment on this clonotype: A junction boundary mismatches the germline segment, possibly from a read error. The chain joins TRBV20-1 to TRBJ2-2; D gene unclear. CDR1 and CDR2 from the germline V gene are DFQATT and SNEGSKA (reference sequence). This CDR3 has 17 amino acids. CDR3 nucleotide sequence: TGCTGTGCTAGAGCCCCCGGCGGTCCTGCGAACACCGGGGAGCTGTTTTTT. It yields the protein CCARAPGGPANTGELFF.

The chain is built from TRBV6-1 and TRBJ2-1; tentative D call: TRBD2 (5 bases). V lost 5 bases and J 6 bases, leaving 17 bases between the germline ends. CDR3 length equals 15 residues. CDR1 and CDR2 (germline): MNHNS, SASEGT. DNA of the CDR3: TGTGCCAGCAGTCGTACAGCTAGCTCAGGCAATGAGCAGTTCTTC. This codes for CASSRTASSGNEQFF.

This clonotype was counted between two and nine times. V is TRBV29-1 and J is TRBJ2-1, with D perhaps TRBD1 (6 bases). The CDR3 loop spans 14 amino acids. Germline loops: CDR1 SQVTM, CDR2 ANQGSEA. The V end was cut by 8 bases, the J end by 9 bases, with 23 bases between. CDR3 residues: CSLAGTMGLGEQFF. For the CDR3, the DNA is TGCAGCCTCGCAGGGACAATGGGGTTGGGTGAGCAGTTCTTC.

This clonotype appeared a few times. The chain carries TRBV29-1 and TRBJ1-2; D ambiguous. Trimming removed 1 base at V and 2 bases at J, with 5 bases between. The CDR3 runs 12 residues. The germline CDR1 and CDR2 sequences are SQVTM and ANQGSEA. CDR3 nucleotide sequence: TGCAGCGTTGAAGGACGGAACTATGGCTACACCTTC. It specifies CSVEGRNYGYTF.

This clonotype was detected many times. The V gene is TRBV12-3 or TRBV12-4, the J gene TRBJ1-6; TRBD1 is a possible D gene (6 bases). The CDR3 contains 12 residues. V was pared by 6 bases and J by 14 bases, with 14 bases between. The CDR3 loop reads CASRQGDSALHF. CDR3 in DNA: TGTGCCAGCAGACAGGGAGATTCGGCCCTCCACTTT.

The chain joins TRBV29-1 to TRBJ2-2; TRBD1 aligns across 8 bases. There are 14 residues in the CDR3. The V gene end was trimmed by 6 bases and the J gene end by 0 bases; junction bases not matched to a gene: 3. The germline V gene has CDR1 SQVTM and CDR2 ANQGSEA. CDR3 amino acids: CSVLGQANTGELFF. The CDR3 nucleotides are TGCAGCGTCCTGGGACAGGCGAACACCGGGGAGCTGTTTTTT.

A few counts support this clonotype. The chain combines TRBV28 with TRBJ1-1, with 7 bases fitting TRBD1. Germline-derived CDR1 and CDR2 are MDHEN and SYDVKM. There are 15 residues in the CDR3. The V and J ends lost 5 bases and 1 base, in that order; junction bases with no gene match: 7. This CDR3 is CASSVRQGKNTEAFF. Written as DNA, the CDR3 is TGTGCCAGCAGTGTTCGACAGGGTAAGAACACTGAAGCTTTCTTT.

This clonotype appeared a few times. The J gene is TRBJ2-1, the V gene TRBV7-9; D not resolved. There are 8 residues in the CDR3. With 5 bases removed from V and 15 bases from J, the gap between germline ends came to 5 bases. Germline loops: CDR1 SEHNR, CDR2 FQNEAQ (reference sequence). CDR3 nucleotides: TGTGCCAGCAGCCCTGCGTTCTTC. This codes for CASSPAFF.

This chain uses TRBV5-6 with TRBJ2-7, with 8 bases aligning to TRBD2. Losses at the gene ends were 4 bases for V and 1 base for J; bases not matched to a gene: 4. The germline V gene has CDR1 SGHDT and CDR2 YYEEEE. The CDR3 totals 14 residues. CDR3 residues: CASSNGLASYEQYF. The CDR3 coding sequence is TGTGCCAGCAGCAACGGACTAGCTTCCTACGAGCAGTACTTC. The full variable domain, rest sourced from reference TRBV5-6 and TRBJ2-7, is DAGVTQSPTHLIKTRGQQVTLRCSPKSGHDTVSWYQQALGQGPQFIFQYYEEEERQRGNFPDRFSGHQFPNYSSELNVNALLLGDSALYLCASSNGLASYEQYFGPGTRLTVT.

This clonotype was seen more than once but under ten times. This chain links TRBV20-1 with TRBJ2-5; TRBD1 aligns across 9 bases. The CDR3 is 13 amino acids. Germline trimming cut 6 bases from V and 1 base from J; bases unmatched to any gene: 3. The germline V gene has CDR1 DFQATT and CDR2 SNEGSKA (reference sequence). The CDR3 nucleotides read TGCAGTGCAATGGGACAGGGCCAAGAGACCCAGTACTTC. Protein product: CSAMGQGQETQYF.

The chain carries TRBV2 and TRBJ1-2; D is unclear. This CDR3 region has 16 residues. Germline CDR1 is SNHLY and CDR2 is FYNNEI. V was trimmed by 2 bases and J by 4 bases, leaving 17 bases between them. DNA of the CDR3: TGTGCCAGCAGTGAAATGTTCGCCCCAGCGGGCTATGGCTACACCTTC. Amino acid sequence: CASSEMFAPAGYGYTF.

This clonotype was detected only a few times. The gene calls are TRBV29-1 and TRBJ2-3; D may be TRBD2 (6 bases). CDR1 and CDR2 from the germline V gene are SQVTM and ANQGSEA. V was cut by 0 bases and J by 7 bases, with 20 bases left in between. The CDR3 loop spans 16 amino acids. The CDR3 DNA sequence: TGCAGCGTTGAAGATCAAAGGGGAGGCGGTAGCCATACGCAGTATTTT. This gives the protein CSVEDQRGGGSHTQYF.

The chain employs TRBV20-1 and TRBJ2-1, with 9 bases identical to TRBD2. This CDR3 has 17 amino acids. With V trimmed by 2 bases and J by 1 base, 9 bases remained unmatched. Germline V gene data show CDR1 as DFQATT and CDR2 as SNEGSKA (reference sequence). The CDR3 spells CSARTSSLAGSYNEQFF. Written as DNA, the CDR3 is TGCAGTGCTAGAACATCGAGCCTAGCGGGGTCCTACAATGAGCAGTTCTTC.

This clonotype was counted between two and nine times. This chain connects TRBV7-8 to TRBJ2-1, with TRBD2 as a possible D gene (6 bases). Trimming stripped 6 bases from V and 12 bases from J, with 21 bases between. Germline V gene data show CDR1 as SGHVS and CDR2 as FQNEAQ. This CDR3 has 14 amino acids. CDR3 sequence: CASSRWRGPRGQFF. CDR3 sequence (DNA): TGTGCCAGCAGTCGGTGGCGGGGACCCCGCGGGCAGTTCTTC. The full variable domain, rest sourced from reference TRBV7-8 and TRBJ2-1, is GAGVSQSPRYKVAKRGQDVALRCDPISGHVSLFWYQQALGQGPEFLTYFQNEAQLDKSGLPSDRFFAERPEGSVSTLKIQRTQQEDSAVYLCASSRWRGPRGQFFGPGTRLTVL.

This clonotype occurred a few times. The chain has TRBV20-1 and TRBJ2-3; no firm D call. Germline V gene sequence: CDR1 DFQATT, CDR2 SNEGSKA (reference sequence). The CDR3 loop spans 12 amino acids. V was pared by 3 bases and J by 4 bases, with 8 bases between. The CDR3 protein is CSASGNADTQYF. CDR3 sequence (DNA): TGCAGTGCTAGCGGTAACGCAGATACGCAGTATTTT.

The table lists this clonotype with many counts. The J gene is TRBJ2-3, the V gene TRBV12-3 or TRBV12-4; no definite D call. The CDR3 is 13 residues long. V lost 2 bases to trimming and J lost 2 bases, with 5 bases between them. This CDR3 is CASSLSDTDTQYF. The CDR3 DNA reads TGTGCCAGCAGTTTATCGGACACAGATACGCAGTATTTT.

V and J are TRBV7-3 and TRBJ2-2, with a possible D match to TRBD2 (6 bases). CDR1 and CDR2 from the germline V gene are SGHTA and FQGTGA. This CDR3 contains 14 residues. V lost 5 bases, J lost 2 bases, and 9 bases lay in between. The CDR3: CASSQLANTGELFF. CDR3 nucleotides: TGTGCCAGCAGCCAACTAGCTAACACCGGGGAGCTGTTTTTT. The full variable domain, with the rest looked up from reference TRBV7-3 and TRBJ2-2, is GAGVSQTPSNKVTEKGKYVELRCDPISGHTALYWYRQSLGQGPEFLIYFQGTGAADDSGLPNDRFFAVRPEGSVSTLKIQRTERGDSAVYLCASSQLANTGELFFGEGSRLTVL.

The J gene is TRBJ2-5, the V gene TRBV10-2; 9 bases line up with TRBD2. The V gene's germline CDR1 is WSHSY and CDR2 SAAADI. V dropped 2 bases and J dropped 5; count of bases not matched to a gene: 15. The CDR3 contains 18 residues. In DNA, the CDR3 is TGCGCCAGCAGTGAGGATCTGGGTAGCGGGGGAGCCAGGGAGACCCAGTACTTC. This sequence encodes CASSEDLGSGGARETQYF.

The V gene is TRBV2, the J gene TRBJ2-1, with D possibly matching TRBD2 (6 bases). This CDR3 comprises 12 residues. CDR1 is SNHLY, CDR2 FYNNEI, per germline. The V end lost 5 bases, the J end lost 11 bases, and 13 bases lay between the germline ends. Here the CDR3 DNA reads TGTGCCAGCAGTACGGGAGCCCCTCAGCAGTTCTTC. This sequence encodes CASSTGAPQQFF.

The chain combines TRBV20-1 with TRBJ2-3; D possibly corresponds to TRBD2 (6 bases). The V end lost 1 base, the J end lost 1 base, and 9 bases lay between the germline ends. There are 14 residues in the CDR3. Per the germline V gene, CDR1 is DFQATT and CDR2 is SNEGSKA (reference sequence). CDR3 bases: TGCAGTGCTAGAGGCCCGGGGGGCACAGATACGCAGTATTTT. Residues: CSARGPGGTDTQYF.

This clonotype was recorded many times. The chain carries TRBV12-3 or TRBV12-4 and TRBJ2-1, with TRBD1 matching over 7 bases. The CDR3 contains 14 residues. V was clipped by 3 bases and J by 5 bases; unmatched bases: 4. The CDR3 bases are TGTGCCAGCAGTTTGCGGACAGGACACAATGAGCAGTTCTTC. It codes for CASSLRTGHNEQFF.